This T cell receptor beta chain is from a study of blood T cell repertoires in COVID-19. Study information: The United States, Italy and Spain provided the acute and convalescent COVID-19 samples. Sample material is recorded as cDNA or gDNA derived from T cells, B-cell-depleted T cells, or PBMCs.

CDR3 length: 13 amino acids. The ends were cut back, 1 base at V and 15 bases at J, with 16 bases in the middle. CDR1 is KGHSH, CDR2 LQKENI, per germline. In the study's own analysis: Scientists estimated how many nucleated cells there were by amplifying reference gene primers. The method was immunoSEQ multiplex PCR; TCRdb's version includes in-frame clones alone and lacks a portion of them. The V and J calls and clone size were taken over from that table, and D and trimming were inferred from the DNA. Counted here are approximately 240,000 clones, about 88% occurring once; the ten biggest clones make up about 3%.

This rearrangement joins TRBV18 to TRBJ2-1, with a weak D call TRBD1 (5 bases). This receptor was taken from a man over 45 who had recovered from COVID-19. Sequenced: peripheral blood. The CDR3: CASSPLDSSIPFF. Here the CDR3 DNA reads TGTGCCAGCTCACCACTTGACAGCTCTATTCCGTTCTTC. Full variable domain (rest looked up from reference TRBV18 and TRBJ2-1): NAGVMQNPRHLVRRRGQEARLRCSPMKGHSHVYWYRQLPEEGLKFMVYLQKENIIDESGMPKERFSAEFPKEGPSILRIQQVVRGDSAAYFCASSPLDSSIPFFGPGTRLTVL.